Listed below are T cell receptor beta chains from one sample, sequenced in a study of beta chain features in type 1 diabetes. The protocol was immunoSEQ multiplex PCR, while the TCRdb copy is restricted to in-frame clones and leaves out a portion. The sample yields 300,000 to 350,000 clones, roughly 14% seen once. The source material was naive CD4+ T cells from blood. Every receptor here comes from a woman younger than 35 with type 1 diabetes. Each CDR3 is given with its conserved first and last residue. The D gene is left open where the match is weak. Clone sizes are given selectively: once, few, many, or a class where the clone is expanded.

v_call	clone_size	d_call	j_call	cdr3_aa	cdr3_nt
TRBV27	few	NA	TRBJ1-1	CASRRGGNTEAFF	TGTGCCAGCAGGCGCGGGGGGAACACTGAAGCTTTCTTT
TRBV28	few	TRBD2	TRBJ2-7	CASRVAGTSSGSNYEQYF	TGTGCCAGCAGGGTAGCGGGTACCTCTAGCGGGAGTAACTACGAGCAGTACTTC
TRBV7-6	few	TRBD1	TRBJ2-3	CASSSSTGGTDTQYF	TGTGCCAGCAGCTCATCGACAGGGGGGACAGATACGCAGTATTTT
TRBV9	NA	TRBD2	TRBJ2-7	CASSLGGTSGTPEQYF	TGTGCCAGCAGCTTGGGGGGGACTAGCGGGACCCCGGAGCAGTACTTC
TRBV30	few	NA	TRBJ1-1	CAWRAFFRAEAFF	TGTGCCTGGAGGGCTTTTTTCCGGGCTGAAGCTTTCTTT
TRBV6-6	NA	TRBD1	TRBJ2-1	CASSWRAGGYNEQFF	TGTGCCAGCAGTTGGCGGGCAGGGGGCTACAATGAGCAGTTCTTC
TRBV5-1	NA	TRBD2	TRBJ2-1	CASSLVAGSYNEQFF	TGCGCCAGCAGCTTGGTAGCGGGATCCTACAATGAGCAGTTCTTC
TRBV18	few	NA	TRBJ1-4	CASSPPNTGLREKLFF	TGTGCCAGCTCACCGCCTAATACAGGGTTGAGGGAAAAACTGTTTTTT
TRBV6-5	NA	TRBD1	TRBJ2-1	CASSSRQGLSYNEQFF	TGTGCCAGCAGTTCCCGACAGGGCCTTTCCTACAATGAGCAGTTCTTC
TRBV4-2	NA	TRBD2	TRBJ2-7	CASSQGSGSRNYEQYF	TGTGCCAGCAGCCAAGGGAGCGGGAGTCGAAACTACGAGCAGTACTTC
TRBV9	NA	TRBD2	TRBJ2-1	CASSVSVSSGYNEQFF	TGTGCCAGCAGCGTTAGTGTGTCTAGCGGGTACAATGAGCAGTTCTTC
TRBV11-1	few	TRBD1	TRBJ2-7	CASSAESGGAYEQYF	TGTGCCAGCAGCGCAGAGTCAGGGGGCGCCTACGAGCAGTACTTC
TRBV5-1	NA	NA	TRBJ1-3	CASSLDGQRISGNTIYF	TGCGCCAGCAGCTTGGATGGACAGAGGATCTCTGGAAACACCATATATTTT
TRBV2	NA	NA	TRBJ1-2	CASGRPGYGYTF	TGTGCCAGCGGGAGGCCGGGCTATGGCTACACCTTC
TRBV19	few	TRBD1	TRBJ2-1	CASRDPGQGVNEQFF	TGTGCCAGTAGAGACCCGGGACAGGGTGTCAATGAGCAGTTCTTC
TRBV7-2	NA	TRBD2	TRBJ2-7	CASSFSTGRAYEQYF	TGTGCCAGCAGCTTTAGTACCGGGAGGGCCTACGAGCAGTACTTC
TRBV7-8	few	TRBD1	TRBJ2-1	CASSHRDRDNEQFF	TGTGCCAGCAGCCACCGGGACAGGGACAATGAGCAGTTCTTC
TRBV10-3	few	NA	TRBJ2-1	CAAQEDPDNEQFF	TGTGCCGCTCAGGAGGACCCGGACAATGAGCAGTTCTTC
TRBV18	NA	NA	TRBJ1-5	CASSPRGRAGEVNQPQHF	TGTGCCAGCTCACCACGCGGCAGGGCGGGGGAGGTGAATCAGCCCCAGCATTTT
TRBV18	few	NA	TRBJ2-1	CASSPRLAALYNEQFF	TGTGCCAGCTCACCACGATTAGCGGCACTCTACAATGAGCAGTTCTTC
TRBV7-8	NA	TRBD2	TRBJ2-4	CASSQGVGTSGRDKNIQYF	TGTGCCAGCAGCCAGGGGGTTGGGACTAGCGGGAGGGATAAAAACATTCAGTACTTC
TRBV30	few	TRBD1	TRBJ1-2	CAWSRQGVDGYTF	TGTGCCTGGAGTCGGCAGGGGGTGGATGGCTACACCTTC
TRBV7-9	NA	NA	TRBJ2-1	CASSPRDSVQFEQFF	TGTGCCAGCAGCCCCAGGGACTCAGTGCAATTTGAGCAGTTCTTC
TRBV12-5	few	NA	TRBJ2-1	CASGVRGEQFF	TGTGCTAGTGGGGTTAGAGGTGAGCAGTTCTTC
TRBV7-9	NA	TRBD2	TRBJ2-2	CASSVGLVGGELFF	TGTGCCAGCAGCGTCGGACTAGTGGGCGGGGAGCTGTTTTTT
TRBV28	NA	NA	TRBJ1-1	CASSLQGARFEAFF	TGTGCCAGCAGCCTACAGGGCGCAAGGTTCGAAGCTTTCTTT
TRBV20-1	few	TRBD2	TRBJ2-1	CSAIAGYEQFF	TGCAGTGCTATAGCGGGGTACGAGCAGTTCTTC
TRBV7-2	few	NA	TRBJ1-1	CASSRGQGPVIEAFF	TGTGCCAGCAGCCGAGGGCAGGGGCCCGTAATTGAAGCTTTCTTT